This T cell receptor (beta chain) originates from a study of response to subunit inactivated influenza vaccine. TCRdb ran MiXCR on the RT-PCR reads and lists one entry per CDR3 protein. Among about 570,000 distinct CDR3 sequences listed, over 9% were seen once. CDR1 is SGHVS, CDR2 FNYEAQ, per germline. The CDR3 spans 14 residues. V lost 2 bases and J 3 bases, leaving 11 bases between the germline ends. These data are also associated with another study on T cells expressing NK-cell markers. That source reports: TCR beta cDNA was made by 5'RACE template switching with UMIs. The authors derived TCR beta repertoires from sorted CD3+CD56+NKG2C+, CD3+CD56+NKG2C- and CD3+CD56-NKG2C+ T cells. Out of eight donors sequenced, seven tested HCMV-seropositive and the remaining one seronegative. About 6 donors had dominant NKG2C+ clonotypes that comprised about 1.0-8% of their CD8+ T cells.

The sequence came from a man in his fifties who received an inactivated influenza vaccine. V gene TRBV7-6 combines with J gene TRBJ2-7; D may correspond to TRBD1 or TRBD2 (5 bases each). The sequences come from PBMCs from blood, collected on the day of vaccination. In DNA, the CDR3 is TGTGCCAGCAGCTTAAGGGACCATGACTACGAGCAGTACTTC. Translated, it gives CASSLRDHDYEQYF.